Below, 17 T cell receptor beta chains from the same sample are listed, as sequenced in a study of T-cell memory formation after mild COVID-19. TCRdb re-called the 5' RACE reads with MiXCR, one entry per CDR3 protein. The sample consists of 400,000 or so distinct CDR3 sequences, around 21% of them appearing once. What was sequenced was PBMCs or a T cell subset sorted from them (not recorded which). These receptors originate from an adult woman who had mild COVID-19 (a few samples of this study predate the infection). Cell type and time point are not known.

The J gene is TRBJ1-1, the V gene TRBV7-3; D remains ambiguous. The CDR3 sequence is 13 residues long. V gave up 4 bases and J gave up 5 bases, with 11 bases separating them. Germline assignment: CDR1 SGHTA and CDR2 FQGTGA. CDR3 nucleotide sequence: TGTGCCAGCAGCTCCGGAGTAGCTACTGAAGCTTTCTTT. Protein: CASSSGVATEAFF.

The rearrangement uses TRBV3-1 and TRBJ2-3; 8 nucleotides match TRBD2. V shed 2 bases and J 2 bases; nucleotides not matched to a gene: 12. CDR3 length equals 18 residues. Germline lookup yields CDR1 LGHDT and CDR2 YNNKEL (reference sequence). The CDR3 nucleotides are TGTGCCAGCAGCCAAACTTACAGCGGGAGCGTTCCCACAGATACGCAGTATTTT. Its protein product is CASSQTYSGSVPTDTQYF.

There are a few counts of this clonotype. This chain uses TRBV7-3 with TRBJ2-1; 8 bases line up with TRBD2. V was pared by 5 bases and J by 9 bases, with 12 bases of the junction left unmatched. The CDR3 totals 15 residues. Per germline, CDR1 SGHTA and CDR2 FQGTGA. The CDR3: CASSPQSGSFPEQFF. CDR3 nucleotides: TGTGCCAGCAGCCCCCAGAGCGGGAGCTTTCCTGAGCAGTTCTTC.

The chain joins TRBV9 to TRBJ2-1; 8 bases agree with TRBD2. This CDR3 has 19 residues. Germline V gene lookup returns CDR1 SGDLS and CDR2 YYNGEE. With 3 bases clipped from V and 0 bases from J, the junction kept 14 bases outside the gene matches. Written as DNA, the CDR3 is TGTGCCAGCAGCGAAACCGGGACTAGATATTTCAGCTCCTACAATGAGCAGTTCTTC. It translates to CASSETGTRYFSSYNEQFF.

This clonotype was counted between two and nine times. The chain has TRBV12-3 or TRBV12-4 and TRBJ2-7, with 13 bases lining up with TRBD2. The V and J ends lost 9 bases and 6 bases, in that order; junction bases with no gene match: 14. This CDR3 is 16 amino acids long. CDR3 loop: CASKAGLAGSHAEQYF. The CDR3 region has the DNA TGTGCCAGTAAAGCGGGACTAGCGGGATCGCATGCCGAGCAGTACTTC.

This chain uses TRBV4-3 with TRBJ2-7, with D possibly called TRBD1 or TRBD2 (5 bases each). Trimming pared 3 bases from V and 2 bases from J, leaving 8 bases between. CDR3 length: 13 residues. Germline CDR1 LGHNA, CDR2 YSLEER. Written as DNA, the CDR3 is TGCGCCAGCAGCCAGCGAGGGGCCTACGAGCAGTACTTC. Translating gives CASSQRGAYEQYF.

This chain links TRBV6-1 with TRBJ1-1; TRBD1 agrees at 7 bases. J gave up 2 bases and V 6 bases, and 6 bases lay outside the gene matches. CDR3 length equals 14 residues. Germline lookup yields CDR1 MNHNS and CDR2 SASEGT. The DNA of the CDR3 is TGTGCCAGCAGCGAGACAGGGCTTAACACTGAAGCTTTCTTT. As protein: CASSETGLNTEAFF.

The sample holds a few counts of this clonotype. The chain employs TRBV4-2 and TRBJ1-1; D gene ambiguous. V lost 0 bases and J 1 base, leaving 9 bases between the germline ends. The CDR3 spans 15 residues. Germline values: CDR1 LGHNA, CDR2 YNFKEQ. The CDR3 DNA follows: TGTGCCAGCAGCCAAGATATCGGCGCGAACACTGAAGCTTTCTTT. Protein: CASSQDIGANTEAFF.

This clonotype has at least ten counts. The chain recombines TRBV29-1 with TRBJ2-7; 9 bases are shared with TRBD1. Germline-derived CDR1 and CDR2 are SQVTM and ANQGSEA. The CDR3 extends over 14 amino acids. Unmatched junction bases numbered 10, after V lost 4 bases and J lost 6 bases. CDR3 DNA: TGCAGCGTTGCTCCCGGGGACAGGGAAAGCGAGCAGTACTTC. Translation: CSVAPGDRESEQYF.

V is TRBV12-3 or TRBV12-4 and J is TRBJ1-1; tentative D call: TRBD1 (5 bases). V was clipped by 6 bases and J by 1 base, with 21 bases between them. The CDR3 length is 17 residues. The CDR3 protein is CASSVGAGWQPNTEAFF. DNA of the CDR3: TGTGCCAGCAGCGTAGGGGCAGGATGGCAGCCGAACACTGAAGCTTTCTTT.

The genes are TRBV10-3 and TRBJ2-1; no definite D call. V lost 2 bases and J lost 7, with 15 bases in between. CDR1 ENHRY and CDR2 SYGVKD come from the germline V gene. This CDR3 comprises 15 residues. The CDR3: CAISETQKVTNEQFF. The DNA of the CDR3 is TGTGCCATCAGTGAGACCCAGAAGGTAACAAATGAGCAGTTCTTC.

DNA of the CDR3: TGTGCCAGCAGCCACTGGTGGCAAGAGACCCAGTACTTC. This sequence encodes CASSHWWQETQYF. This chain uses TRBV3-1 with TRBJ2-5; D not resolved. Germline loops: CDR1 LGHDT, CDR2 YNNKEL (reference sequence). The length of the CDR3 is 13 residues. Trimming stripped 3 bases from V and 2 bases from J, with 7 bases between.

The chain uses TRBV5-1 and TRBJ2-5; D is unresolved. Germline loops: CDR1 SGHRS, CDR2 YFSETQ. The length of the CDR3 is 14 residues. Trimming shortened V by 2 bases and J by 5 bases, and 13 bases separated the two germline ends. CDR3 DNA sequence: TGCGCCAGCAGCTTATTGGGCGTCCGGGAGACCCAGTACTTC. Protein: CASSLLGVRETQYF.

The table lists this clonotype with many counts. J is TRBJ2-4 and V is TRBV21-1; the table's D call, TRBD1, has no DNA check behind it. TRBV21-1 is flagged as a pseudogene. The CDR3 totals 16 residues. DNA for the CDR3: TGTGCCAGCAGCAAAGAGATGGGCGCCGCTAAAAACATTCAGTACTTC. Translation gives CASSKEMGAAKNIQYF.

The chain has TRBV5-6 and TRBJ2-4, with D possibly matching TRBD2 (5 bases). The CDR3 is 14 amino acids. V dropped 6 bases and J dropped 0 bases, with 10 bases sitting between them. Looked up from germline, CDR1 is SGHDT and CDR2 is YYEEEE. For the CDR3, the DNA is TGTGCCAGCACCCCGGGGTTAGCCAAAAACATTCAGTACTTC. Translation gives CASTPGLAKNIQYF.

This chain links TRBV18 with TRBJ1-1; 7 nucleotides line up with TRBD1. The CDR3 totals 15 residues. The V and J ends lost 3 bases and 1 base, in that order; junction bases with no gene match: 5. The germline V gene has CDR1 KGHSH and CDR2 LQKENI. The CDR3 loop is CASSPEQGKNTEAFF. CDR3 nucleotides: TGTGCCAGCTCACCCGAACAGGGGAAGAACACTGAAGCTTTCTTT.

This clonotype was picked up a small number of times. The rearrangement joins TRBV20-1 to TRBJ2-1; D not certain. V was cut by 6 bases and J by 4 bases, with 19 bases left in between. Per the germline V gene, CDR1 is DFQATT and CDR2 is SNEGSKA (reference sequence). The length of the CDR3 is 15 residues. The chain's CDR3 is CSARPDPMAYNEQFF. The DNA of the CDR3 is TGCAGTGCCCGACCGGACCCAATGGCGTACAATGAGCAGTTCTTC.